Sequencing of this T cell receptor (beta chain) was carried out in a study of T-cell reconstitution after alpha-beta-depleted transplantation in children (dated by TCRdb to 2016 to 2017). Broadly, across the study: Using TCR repertoire profiling, the study followed T-cell immune reconstitution in a quantitative way in children after TCRalphabeta/CD19-depleted allogeneic hematopoietic cell transplantation.

A note on this clonotype: Its antigen is currently not known. Base qualities are not recorded, but no much larger clone differs from it by a single base.

Results the study describes overall, beyond this receptor: Over subsequent months, a decline in hyperexpanded clone frequencies was noted, and after one year, T-cell counts and TCRbeta diversity were mostly ascribed to newly produced T cells. The high TCRbeta diversity at day 60 in some patients was ascribed to recipient T cells and intrathymic progenitors that had survived conditioning. About two months after transplant, the apparently early recovery of alphabetaT-cell counts reportedly depended on just several hundred clones that had expanded rapidly and came from non-depleted graft cells.

CDR1 and CDR2 were assigned from the germline V gene as MNHNS and SASEGT. Counted from cysteine to phenylalanine, this CDR3 has 16 amino acids. The CDR3 DNA has 48 bases and is translated from base 1. V loses 8 bases of germline sequence and J loses 0 bases, and the interval between the two ends is 17 bases. The treatment or condition label on this specimen signifies: allogeneic hematopoietic cell transplantation with graft depleted of TCRalphabeta T cells and CD19 B cells. The children who served as transplant recipients had been given grafts of TCRalphabeta/CD19-depleted allogeneic hematopoietic cells. Libraries were made using PCR. Data came from an Illumina HiSeq 2500. Molecular barcoding was employed in the preparation of TCR libraries, with unique molecular identifiers being used to normalize TCRbeta repertoire quantification. TCRdb's own reprocessing of the public reads used fastp at Q25 and MiXCR and kept productive beta chains. CDR3 protein sequences are deduplicated, and each keeps its most common genes and DNA. The sample has about 980,000 distinct CDR3 sequences on record, under 30% of them singletons. More than 25% of the sample lies in the top ten.

The sample was PBMCs, mostly from graft donor cells, taken 360 days after TCRalphabeta/CD19-depleted stem cell transplant. The TCR comes from a boy in the first two years of life who had a stem cell transplant for SCID, so the T cells may come from the graft donor. The V and J segments used are TRBV6-1 and TRBJ1-5; no D gene can be assigned with confidence. The DNA is TGTGCCAGCCTAACTTCGTGGGGTTATAGCAATCAGCCCCAGCATTTT. It specifies CASLTSWGYSNQPQHF.